This TCR beta chain originates from a study of T cell repertoires in ileal Crohn's disease (dated by TCRdb to about 2019). Broadly, across the study: The median duration of disease was roughly eight years, and at the time of surgery 35% to 45% of patients were active smokers. Every patient underwent surgery because of a complication, which was stricturing disease in around 61% of cases and penetrating disease in about 40%. About half of the patients received postoperative therapy: some 12 received thiopurines and 15 to 20 received anti-TNF agents. The TCR repertoire was analysed in approximately 60 patients with Crohn's disease drawn from a prospective multicentre cohort. The study was conducted in parallel with a multicentre cohort that was designed to identify predictors of early endoscopic recurrence following ileocolonic resection. Endoscopic postoperative recurrence was defined by a Rutgeerts score above i0. The study sequenced 150 to 200 mucosal samples from more than 50 patients, taken at several locations on the surgical specimen and at postoperative endoscopy. The paper's findings and limits, for the study overall: A significantly higher proportion of clonal expansions was observed in active smokers at surgery than in non-smokers (approximately 26% vs 20%, p=0.02). Mucosal CD4 and CD8 T cells were sorted and sequenced only in a subgroup of patients, the size of which was not stated. Endoscopic recurrence was found to be associated with higher high-frequency clone percentages at surgery, and recurrence was observed in all patients with clonality above 26.8% (18/57). Sorted CD8 T cells carried more high-frequency clones than CD4 T cells, suggesting mucosal expansions were mainly CD8.

Details on this clone: The antigen it binds to is not known. No quality values exist for individual bases; no much larger clone is one base distant.

Adults with ileal or ileocolonic Crohn's disease and an indication for ileocolonic resection were eligible for inclusion. Before DNA extraction, whole ileal mucosal biopsies were kept frozen at -80 degrees C. A TRizol-based method was used to extract genomic DNA from the frozen whole biopsies, and the DNA was quantified with a NanoDrop 2000 spectrophotometer. V lost 4 bases and J lost 4 bases; the stretch between them is 12 bases long. Measured from the cysteine to the phenylalanine, the CDR3 is 14 residues long. CDR3 DNA is the only sequence kept; it has 42 bases, read in frame from the first base. CDR1 SGHRS and CDR2 YFSETQ are derived from the germline V gene. For commercial TCRB immunosequencing, around 500 nanograms of biopsy DNA were submitted for each sample. A two-step, amplification bias-controlled multiplex PCR was used by Adaptive Biotechnology to amplify CDR3 regions from genomic DNA. Primers covering every V and J gene segment were used in the first PCR, while barcodes and Illumina adapters were added in the second PCR. CDR3 libraries were sequenced on an Illumina instrument. The original pipeline was this. The analysis drew on both the pipelines supplied by the vendor and custom analysis of the raw data in R/Bioconductor running R version 3.3.0. Clonality, which ranges from 0 to 1, was calculated as the inverse of the normalised Shannon entropy across all productive clones. The repertoire share taken up by the top 100 clones defined high-frequency clones, and only clones that passed a 95% confidence test were kept. The Simpson index measured repertoire diversity, and the Morisita-Horn index measured overlap between samples. TCRdb mirrors the immuneACCESS table, restricted to in-frame sequences. Some clones are absent from its copies; in checked studies, under half trace to an unresolved V gene, and the reason for the others is unknown. V and J calls and clone size are copied from that table; D and trimming were computed from the DNA. Counted in this sample were roughly 14,000 clones; roughly 80% of them appeared once. About 5.5% of the sample is in the top ten clones.

Sequencing was done on a sample of ileal tissue. The clonotype was recovered from an adult with Crohn's disease. The chain uses TRBV5-1 and TRBJ1-3; TRBD1 is a weak D gene call, 6 bases matching. Here is the DNA: TGCGCCAGCAGCCTACAGGGAACCGGAAACACCATATATTTT. This translates into CASSLQGTGNTIYF.